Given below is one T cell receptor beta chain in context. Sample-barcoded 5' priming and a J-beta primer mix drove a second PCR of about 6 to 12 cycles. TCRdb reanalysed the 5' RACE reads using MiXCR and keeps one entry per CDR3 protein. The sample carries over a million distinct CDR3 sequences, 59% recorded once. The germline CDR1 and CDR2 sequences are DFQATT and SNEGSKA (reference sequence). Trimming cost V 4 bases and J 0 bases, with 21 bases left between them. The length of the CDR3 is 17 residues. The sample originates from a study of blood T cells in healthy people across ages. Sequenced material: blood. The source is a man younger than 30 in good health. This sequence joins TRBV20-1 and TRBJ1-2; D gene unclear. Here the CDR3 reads CSANSWQARRANYGYTF. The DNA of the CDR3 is TGCAGTGCTAACTCCTGGCAGGCCAGGAGGGCTAACTATGGCTACACCTTC.